This T cell receptor (beta chain) was sequenced for a study of response to subunit inactivated influenza vaccine. One entry per CDR3 protein results from TCRdb running MiXCR on the RT-PCR reads. The table lists some 640,000 distinct CDR3 sequences, about 15% of them singletons. Note on this clonotype: The antigen is not known.

V was trimmed by 2 bases and J by 6 bases, leaving 19 bases between them. CDR1 is LGHNA and CDR2 is YSLEER in the germline V gene. This CDR3 is built from 17 residues. Study results and caveats: The authors suggested that few new T cells are recruited per seasonal influenza vaccination.

Sequencing was performed on PBMCs from blood, taken less than 15 days before vaccination. This clonotype was obtained from a man in his forties or fifties who received an inactivated influenza vaccine. This chain uses TRBV4-3 with TRBJ2-2, with D perhaps TRBD1 or TRBD2 (5 bases each). In DNA, the CDR3 is TGCGCCAGCAGCCAACCCCCGGGACCCCGGGGAGCCGGGGAGCTGTTTTTT. Protein: CASSQPPGPRGAGELFF.